This T cell receptor beta chain was observed in a study of shared clonotypes between healthy human individuals (dated by TCRdb to about 2020). Background for the entire study: The cohort comprised two women and a few men aged 18 to 49 years. Blood TCR repertoires of five healthy adults were deeply sequenced to estimate repertoire size and the extent of clonotype sharing between individuals. Between about 0.8 and 8.9 billion PBMCs per donor were obtained by leukapheresis. For each donor, three plates each were used for CD4 naive and CD4 memory, two plates were used for CD8 naive, and one plate was used for CD8 memory. Different laboratories and diverse techniques were used to prepare libraries and sequence TCR repertoires, to increase sequencing depth and limit assay-specific biases.

CDR1 MDHEN and CDR2 SYDVKM are derived from the germline V gene. The CDR3 spans 15 residues, from the cysteine through the phenylalanine. CDR3 DNA only is kept here, 45 bases in frame from base 1. V was cut back by 5 bases and J by 5 bases, leaving a gap of 16 bases between them. Concerning this clone itself: What this receptor recognizes is not known. Qualities for individual bases were not recorded, and no much larger clone is one base off.

Overall study results and their limits: Higher generation probabilities were observed for clonotypes shared by all four sorted-subset donors than for non-shared clonotypes. Only blood was sampled, and tissue TCR repertoires likely differ from those in blood. Naive subsets generally had larger estimated clonotype richness than memory subsets. Roughly 5.2% of naive CD4, more than 3% of naive CD8, around 2.3% of memory CD4, and around 0.42% of memory CD8 clonotypes were shared across a few donors. Pairwise subsampling led to the expectation that sequencing depth would affect the degree of clonotype sharing among donors. The genetic and exposure-history diversity represented was limited by the small number of donors. Rarefaction of sorted-subset datasets indicated incomplete sequencing despite the large sequencing depth.

Using the deep immunoSEQ assay, multiplex PCR amplified TCR CDR3 regions from genomic DNA. Genomic DNA extracted from each cell subset was distributed evenly over all wells of several immunoSEQ 96-well plates, and each plate served as one replicate. Each replicate PCR for sorted subsets received around 200 ng genomic DNA, equal to about 29,000 T cell genomes. Purified libraries were quantified with a Qubit 3.0 fluorometer, sized on a Bioanalyzer 2100, and re-quantified with the KAPA Library Quantification kit. A separate single-read 150-cycle Illumina NextSeq 550 flow cell was used to sequence each immunoSEQ 96-well plate. On the authors' methods: Because only junctional sequences without quality scores were contained in the immunoSEQ output, filtering matching that applied to full-length reads could not be performed. Sequences were annotated with PyIR, a Python wrapper for IgBLAST v1.9, using IMGT germline references to assign V/J genes and CDR3. Reads with weak V/J assignments (E-value above 1e-6), missing CDR3, stop codons, out-of-frame junctions, or ambiguous translated residues were removed. A V3J clonotype was defined by an identical inferred V gene, J gene, and CDR3 amino acid sequence. The percentage overlap between two repertoires was calculated by dividing the number of shared unique clonotypes by the size of the smaller repertoire. Repertoire richness was assessed with RTK rarefaction, the Chao1 estimator, and Recon v2.1 estimates of unobserved clonotypes. OLGA was used to compute generation probabilities for all TCRbeta clonotypes that the gDNA method yielded from a few donors. Drawn from immuneACCESS, this table holds only the in-frame rearrangements with V and J called that TCRdb kept. Clones are partly lost; checked studies trace under half to an unresolved V gene and leave the rest unexplained. V and J calls plus clone size are reproduced from that table; the DNA served to infer D and trimming. The sample records about 2.2 million clones, just under 95% of which are singletons. Under 2% of the sample is taken by the ten largest.

For the CD8 naive samples, CD45RO-negative cells were positively selected for CCR7, yielding a CD45RA+CCR7+ population from which TemRA cells were excluded. The donors were healthy, HIV-negative adults with no recently reported acute infections or vaccinations. Every donor was a Caucasian adult living in Nashville, Tennessee, USA. Blood was obtained by leukapheresis, after which PBMCs were separated by Ficoll-Histopaque density gradient centrifugation and cryopreserved in liquid nitrogen vapor phase. Purity and quantity of every magnetically sorted T cell population were checked by analytical flow cytometry. Genomic DNA was isolated from every sorted fraction and measured by UV absorbance on a Nanodrop 2000c.

The chain is made from TRBV28 and TRBJ1-5; tentative D gene TRBD1, with 6 bases matching. The TCR comes from a man younger than 35 in good health. Some clones in this sample may be carry-over from other donors' samples. Sequences were obtained from naive CD8+ T cells from PBMCs. Explained via the paper, the cell subset or site label denotes: CD45RA+CCR7+. This receptor has the CDR3 CASSQGITEDQPQHF. The bases read TGTGCCAGCAGTCAGGGGATTACCGAGGATCAGCCCCAGCATTTT.